The TCR beta chain under discussion was sequenced for a study of shared clonotypes between healthy human individuals. At the level of the study: With ages of 18 to 49, the donors were a couple of women and a few men.

Naive CD8 cells lacked CD45RO, underwent positive selection for CCR7 and left out terminally differentiated effector memory CD45RA+ cells. All donors were healthy HIV-negative adults lacking recent acute infections or vaccinations. A word on this clone: What it binds is unknown.

Overall study findings and caveats: Genetic and exposure-history diversity was limited by the few donors. Naive subsets generally had larger estimated richness than memory subsets.

Trimming removed 5 bases at V and 8 bases at J, with 11 bases between. The CDR3 length is 12 residues. In germline, CDR1 is SEHNR, CDR2 FQNEAQ (reference sequence). Libraries were prepared by immunoSEQ multiplex PCR; TCRdb keeps only in-frame clonotypes and omits some of them. The sample lists hundreds of thousands of clones; 95% to 97% were seen once. This chain uses TRBV7-9 with TRBJ2-3, with D tentatively TRBD1 or TRBD2 (6 bases each). This receptor was identified in a woman in her thirties in good health. Specimen: naive CD8+ T cells sorted from blood. The CDR3: CASSLEGGTQYF. The CDR3 DNA reads TGTGCCAGCAGCCTAGAGGGGGGTACGCAGTATTTT.